This is a list of T cell receptor beta chains from one sample in a study of T cell responses to AZD1222 COVID-19 vaccine. The method was immunoSEQ multiplex PCR; TCRdb's version includes in-frame clones alone and lacks a portion of them. The table shows tens of thousands of clones, with about 70% occurring only once. Sequenced here: peripheral blood, sampled on day 0 of AZD1222 vaccination. These receptors all come from an adult in good health. CDR3s include the opening cysteine and the closing phenylalanine or tryptophan. The D gene is left open where the match is weak. Size values are once, few and many counts, or a class for expanded clones, and some rows have none.

clone size	D gene	V gene	J gene	CDR3 protein	CDR3 DNA
once	-	TRBV6-2/TRBV6-3	TRBJ2-7	CASSTNPYEQYF	TGTGCCAGCAGTACCAACCCATACGAGCAGTACTTC
-	-	TRBV25-1	TRBJ2-6	CASSVQTSFSGANVLTF	TGTGCCAGCAGTGTTCAAACGAGCTTCTCTGGGGCCAACGTCCTGACTTTC
-	-	TRBV3-1/TRBV3-2	TRBJ1-2	CASSRISQDHGGYTF	TGTGCCAGCAGCCGAATATCACAGGATCACGGAGGCTACACCTTC
few	-	TRBV29-1	TRBJ1-2	CSAEWGPSGYTF	TGCAGCGCTGAGTGGGGCCCGAGTGGCTACACCTTC
-	-	TRBV7-2	TRBJ2-7	CASSFRGYEQYF	TGTGCCAGCAGCTTCAGGGGCTACGAGCAGTACTTC
-	TRBD2	TRBV10-2	TRBJ2-1	CASSAGTSGYNEQFF	TGCGCCAGCAGTGCCGGGACTAGCGGTTACAATGAGCAGTTCTTC
-	-	TRBV7-2	TRBJ2-5	CASTSGGQGTQYF	TGTGCCAGCACGTCCGGGGGGCAGGGGACCCAGTACTTC
-	-	TRBV5-1	TRBJ2-5	CASSLDPGRETQYF	TGCGCCAGCAGCTTGGACCCGGGGCGGGAGACCCAGTACTTC
-	-	TRBV25-1	TRBJ1-4	CASSEEVGRREKLFF	TGTGCCAGCAGTGAGGAAGTAGGGAGGAGAGAAAAACTGTTTTTT
-	-	TRBV18	TRBJ2-7	CASSPRVNEQYF	TGTGCCAGCTCACCACGTGTGAACGAGCAGTACTTC
-	TRBD2	TRBV7-2	TRBJ2-5	CASSQKASGGSRTQYF	TGTGCCAGCAGCCAGAAGGCTAGCGGGGGTTCCCGGACCCAGTACTTC
-	-	TRBV6-6	TRBJ1-1	CASAKDGNTEAFF	TGTGCCAGCGCCAAAGACGGGAACACTGAAGCTTTCTTT
-	TRBD2	TRBV10-2	TRBJ2-2	CASSASGGATGELFF	TGCGCCAGCAGCGCTAGCGGGGGAGCTACCGGGGAGCTGTTTTTT
once	TRBD1	TRBV6-5	TRBJ1-6	CASAGQINSPLHF	TGTGCCAGCGCGGGACAGATAAATTCACCCCTCCACTTT
-	-	TRBV18	TRBJ1-5	CATGLGQNNQPQHF	TGTGCCACCGGTTTAGGACAGAACAATCAGCCCCAGCATTTT
-	-	TRBV12-3/TRBV12-4	TRBJ2-5	CASSQARETQYF	TGTGCCAGCAGTCAGGCGCGGGAGACCCAGTACTTC